These 14 T cell receptor beta chains originate from one sample sequenced in a study of blood T cells in healthy people across ages. Through a sample-barcoded 5' primer and a J-beta primer mix, a second PCR was run for roughly 6 to 12 cycles. One entry per CDR3 protein, called by TCRdb with MiXCR from the 5' RACE reads. The sample records roughly 500,000 distinct CDR3 sequences, 25% to 30% being singletons. The specimen was blood. All receptors derive from a woman between 65 and 79 years old in good health.

The chain joins TRBV7-3 to TRBJ2-7, with 8 bases lining up with TRBD1. The V and J ends lost 5 bases and 4 bases, in that order; junction bases with no gene match: 7. The germline CDR1 and CDR2 sequences are SGHTA and FQGTGA. There are 14 residues in the CDR3. DNA of the CDR3: TGTGCCAGCAGCCAGGGGGCAGGGGATTACGAGCAGTACTTC. Residues: CASSQGAGDYEQYF.

This clonotype was seen more than once but under ten times. The chain is built from TRBV9 and TRBJ1-4, with TRBD1 as a possible D gene (5 bases). The CDR3 length is 13 residues. Germline loops: CDR1 SGDLS, CDR2 YYNGEE. Trimming took 6 bases from V and 3 from J, leaving 9 bases between them. CDR3 coding DNA: TGTGCCAGCAACCGGGGCGCTAATGAAAAACTGTTTTTT. This codes for CASNRGANEKLFF.

This chain connects TRBV10-3 to TRBJ2-3, with 13 bases fitting TRBD2. The length of the CDR3 is 16 residues. V lost 3 bases, J lost 5 bases, and 5 bases stayed unmatched. The V gene's germline CDR1 is ENHRY and CDR2 SYGVKD. CDR3 protein: CAISDTSGGAVDTQYF. The CDR3, as DNA: TGTGCCATCAGTGACACTAGCGGGGGGGCCGTAGATACGCAGTATTTT.

The chain recombines TRBV5-1 with TRBJ2-1; D is unresolved. This CDR3 is built from 14 residues. Trimming pared 0 bases from V and 6 bases from J, leaving 10 bases between. The germline V gene encodes CDR1 SGHRS and CDR2 YFSETQ. CDR3 sequence reads: CASSLGVLGNEQFF. The CDR3 bases are TGCGCCAGCAGCTTGGGCGTTTTGGGCAATGAGCAGTTCTTC.

The chain is built from TRBV29-1 and TRBJ2-7; D perhaps matches TRBD2 (6 bases). The CDR3 consists of 14 residues. Germline V lookup: CDR1 SQVTM, CDR2 ANQGSEA. With 6 bases removed from V and 1 base from J, the gap between germline ends came to 16 bases. CDR3 nucleotides: TGCAGCGTCTCCCGGGACTCCACGTCCTACGAGCAGTACTTC. Amino acids: CSVSRDSTSYEQYF.

The V and J genes are TRBV21-1 and TRBJ2-7. TRBV21-1 is a pseudogene segment. The CDR3 has 11 residues. CDR3 bases: TGTGCCAGCAGCCTATTTAACGAGCAGTACTTC. Translated, it gives CASSLFNEQYF.

The genes are TRBV5-1 and TRBJ2-5; possibly TRBD1 or TRBD2 for D (6 bases each). Per germline, CDR1 SGHRS and CDR2 YFSETQ. With 4 bases removed from V and 5 bases from J, the gap between germline ends came to 12 bases. This CDR3 is built from 13 residues. The chain's CDR3 is CASSTWGAETQYF. CDR3 sequence (DNA): TGCGCCAGCAGCACGTGGGGGGCGGAGACCCAGTACTTC. The whole variable domain, filled in from reference TRBV5-1 and TRBJ2-5, reads KAGVTQTPRYLIKTRGQQVTLSCSPISGHRSVSWYQQTPGQGLQFLFEYFSETQRNKGNFPGRFSGRQFSNSRSEMNVSTLELGDSALYLCASSTWGAETQYFGPGTRLLVL.

Notes on this clonotype: A much larger clonotype is one base distant, so this may be a read error. This sequence joins TRBV5-1 and TRBJ2-3, with a weak D call TRBD2 (5 bases). Trimming shortened V by 2 bases and J by 3 bases, and 7 bases separated the two germline ends. CDR3 length: 13 residues. Germline CDR1 reads SGHRS; CDR2 reads YFSETQ. CDR3 DNA sequence: TGCGCCAGCAGCTTTGAGGGAACAGATACGCAGTATTTT. Its translation: CASSFEGTDTQYF. Complete variable domain (other parts from reference TRBV5-1 and TRBJ2-3): KAGVTQTPRYLIKTRGQQVTLSCSPISGHRSVSWYQQTPGQGLQFLFEYFSETQRNKGNFPGRFSGRQFSNSRSEMNVSTLELGDSALYLCASSFEGTDTQYFGPGTRLTVL.

This clonotype was seen a handful of times. V gene TRBV29-1 combines with J gene TRBJ2-1; D gene ambiguous. Germline lookup yields CDR1 SQVTM and CDR2 ANQGSEA. The CDR3 has 12 amino acids. Trimming shortened V by 8 bases and J by 0 bases, and 8 bases separated the two germline ends. CDR3 DNA sequence: TGCAGCTTGGGTAGCTCCTACAATGAGCAGTTCTTC. Translation gives CSLGSSYNEQFF.

The chain joins TRBV7-9 to TRBJ2-5, with D perhaps matching TRBD1 (5 bases). Trimming removed 6 bases from V and 4 bases from J, with 12 bases in between. Per the germline V gene, CDR1 is SEHNR and CDR2 is FQNEAQ (reference sequence). The CDR3 loop spans 13 amino acids. In DNA, the CDR3 is TGTGCCAGCAGGGGGCCCTCTGGAGAGACCCAGTACTTC. This gives the protein CASRGPSGETQYF.

This clonotype occurred a few times. CDR3 bases: TGCAGCGTTGACATTGGCCTTAATGGCTACACCTTC. This codes for CSVDIGLNGYTF. The chain recombines TRBV29-1 with TRBJ1-2; D is unresolved. Germline V gives CDR1 SQVTM, CDR2 ANQGSEA. The CDR3 sequence is 12 residues long. Trimming cost V 3 bases and J 6 bases, with 11 bases left between them.

This clonotype was counted a few times. The rearrangement links TRBV20-1 to TRBJ2-5; no clear D gene. The DNA end lines up better with TRBJ2-1; the J call may be wrong. CDR3 length equals 16 residues. Germline V gives CDR1 DFQATT, CDR2 SNEGSKA (reference sequence). The CDR3 region is CSAASAQPGAYNEQFF. The DNA of the CDR3 is TGCAGTGCCGCTTCCGCACAACCCGGAGCCTACAATGAGCAGTTCTTC.

The CDR3 is CASSPDRVREYF. The CDR3 nucleotides read TGCGCCAGCAGCCCAGACAGGGTCCGGGAGTACTTC. The V gene is TRBV5-1, the J gene TRBJ2-5, with 7 positions matching TRBD1. J was trimmed by 12 bases and V by 4 bases; bases with no gene match: 9. CDR1 and CDR2 (germline): SGHRS, YFSETQ. CDR3 length: 12 residues.

The chain is built from TRBV29-1 and TRBJ1-3, with D unresolved. The CDR3 contains 13 residues. Germline V gene sequence: CDR1 SQVTM, CDR2 ANQGSEA. V lost 5 bases and J lost 2, with 10 bases in between. CDR3 residues: CSVMRGTGNTIYF. The CDR3 DNA follows: TGCAGCGTTATGAGAGGGACTGGAAACACCATATATTTT.